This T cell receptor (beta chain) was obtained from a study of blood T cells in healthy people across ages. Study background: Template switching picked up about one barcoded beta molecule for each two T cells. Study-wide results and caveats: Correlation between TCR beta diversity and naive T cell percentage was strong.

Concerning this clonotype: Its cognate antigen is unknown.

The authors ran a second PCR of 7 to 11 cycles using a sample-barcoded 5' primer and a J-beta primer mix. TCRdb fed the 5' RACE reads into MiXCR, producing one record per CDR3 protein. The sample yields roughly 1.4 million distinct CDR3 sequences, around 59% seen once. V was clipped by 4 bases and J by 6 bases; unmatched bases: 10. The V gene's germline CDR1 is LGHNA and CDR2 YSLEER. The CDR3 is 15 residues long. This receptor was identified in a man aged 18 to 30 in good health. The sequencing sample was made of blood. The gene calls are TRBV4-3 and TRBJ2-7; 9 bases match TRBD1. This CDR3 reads CASSLTPLTGGEQYF. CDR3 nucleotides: TGCGCCAGCAGCCTTACCCCCTTGACAGGGGGCGAGCAGTACTTC.